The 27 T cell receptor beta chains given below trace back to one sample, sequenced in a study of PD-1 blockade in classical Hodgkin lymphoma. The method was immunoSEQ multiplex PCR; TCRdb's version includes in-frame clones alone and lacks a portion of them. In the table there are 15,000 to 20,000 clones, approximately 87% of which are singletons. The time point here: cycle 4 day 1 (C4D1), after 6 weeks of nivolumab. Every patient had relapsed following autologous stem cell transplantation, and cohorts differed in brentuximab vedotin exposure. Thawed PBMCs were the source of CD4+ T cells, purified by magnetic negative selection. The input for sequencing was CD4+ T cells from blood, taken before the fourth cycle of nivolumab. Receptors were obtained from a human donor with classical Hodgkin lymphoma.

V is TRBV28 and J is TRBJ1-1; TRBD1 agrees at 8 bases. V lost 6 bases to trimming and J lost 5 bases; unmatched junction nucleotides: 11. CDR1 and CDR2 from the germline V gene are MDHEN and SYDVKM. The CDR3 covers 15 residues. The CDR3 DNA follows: TGTGCCAGCAGCGAAACGGACAGGGTAGTAACTGAAGCTTTCTTT. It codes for CASSETDRVVTEAFF.

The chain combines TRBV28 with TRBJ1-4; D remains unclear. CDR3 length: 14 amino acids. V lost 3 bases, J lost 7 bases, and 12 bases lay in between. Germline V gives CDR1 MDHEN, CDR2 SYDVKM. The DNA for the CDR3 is TGTGCCAGCAGTTTCAAGGGATTTGGTGAAAAACTGTTTTTT. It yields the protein CASSFKGFGEKLFF.

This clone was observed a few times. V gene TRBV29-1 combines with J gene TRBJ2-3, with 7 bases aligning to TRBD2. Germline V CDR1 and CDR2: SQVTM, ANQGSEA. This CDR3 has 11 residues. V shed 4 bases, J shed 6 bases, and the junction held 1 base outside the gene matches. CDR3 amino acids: CSVGEGDTQYF. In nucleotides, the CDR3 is TGCAGCGTTGGGGAGGGGGATACGCAGTATTTT.

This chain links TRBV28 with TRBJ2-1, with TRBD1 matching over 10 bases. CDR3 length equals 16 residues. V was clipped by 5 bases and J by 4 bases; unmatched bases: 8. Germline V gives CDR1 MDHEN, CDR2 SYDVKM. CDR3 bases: TGTGCCAGCAGTGACCCCGGGACAGGGGCTTACAATGAGCAGTTCTTC. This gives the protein CASSDPGTGAYNEQFF.

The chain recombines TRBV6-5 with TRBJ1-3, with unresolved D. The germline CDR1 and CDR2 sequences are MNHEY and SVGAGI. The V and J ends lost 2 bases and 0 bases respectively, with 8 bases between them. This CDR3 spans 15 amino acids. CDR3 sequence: CASSYQRNSGNTIYF. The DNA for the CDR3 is TGTGCCAGCAGTTACCAGCGGAACTCTGGAAACACCATATATTTT.

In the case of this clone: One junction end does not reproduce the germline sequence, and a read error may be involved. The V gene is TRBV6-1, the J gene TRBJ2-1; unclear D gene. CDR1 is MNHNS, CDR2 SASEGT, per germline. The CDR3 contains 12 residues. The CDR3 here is CASSASRLTDVF. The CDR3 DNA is TGTGCCAGCAGTGCTTCGCGGCTGACCGACGTCTTC.

CDR3 in DNA: TGTGCCAGCACCCTGGGAGGGATGAACACTGAAGCTTTCTTT. Encoded protein: CASTLGGMNTEAFF. The V call is TRBV2, the J call TRBJ1-1; no definite D call. Trimming cost V 7 bases and J 0 bases, with 12 bases left between them. The CDR3 has 14 residues. The germline CDR1 and CDR2 sequences are SNHLY and FYNNEI.

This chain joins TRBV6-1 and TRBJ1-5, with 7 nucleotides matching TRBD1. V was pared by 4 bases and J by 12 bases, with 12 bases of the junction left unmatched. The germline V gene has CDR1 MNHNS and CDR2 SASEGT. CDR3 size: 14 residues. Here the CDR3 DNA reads TGTGCCAGCAGTGGGGAGACAGGGTGGGTACGCCAGCATTTT. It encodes CASSGETGWVRQHF.

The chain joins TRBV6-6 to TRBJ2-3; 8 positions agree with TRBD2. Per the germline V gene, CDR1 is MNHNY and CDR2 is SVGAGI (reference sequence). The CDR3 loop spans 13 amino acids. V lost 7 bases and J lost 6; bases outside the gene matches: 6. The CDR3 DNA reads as TGTGCCAGCACCCGGGGGGGCCCCGATACGCAGTATTTT. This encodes CASTRGGPDTQYF.

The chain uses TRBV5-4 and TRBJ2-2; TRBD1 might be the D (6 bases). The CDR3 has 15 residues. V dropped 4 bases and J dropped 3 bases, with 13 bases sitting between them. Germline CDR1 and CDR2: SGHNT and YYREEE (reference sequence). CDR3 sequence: CASSPSYRDTGELFF. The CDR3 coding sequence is TGTGCCAGCAGCCCCTCCTACAGGGACACCGGGGAGCTGTTTTTT.

The CDR3 DNA sequence: TGTGCCAGCAGAAAATCCGGGGACTTAGCTAGCACAGATACGCAGTATTTT. The encoded protein is CASRKSGDLASTDTQYF. The rearrangement uses TRBV2 and TRBJ2-3; D may be TRBD2 (6 bases). V was trimmed by 6 bases and J by 0 bases, leaving 19 bases between them. Looked up from germline, CDR1 is SNHLY and CDR2 is FYNNEI. This CDR3 is 17 amino acids long.

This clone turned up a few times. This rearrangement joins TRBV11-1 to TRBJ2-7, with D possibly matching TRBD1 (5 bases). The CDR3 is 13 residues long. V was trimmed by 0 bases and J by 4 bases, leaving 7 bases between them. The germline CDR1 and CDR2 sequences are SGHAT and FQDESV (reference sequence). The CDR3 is CASSLAGAYEQYF. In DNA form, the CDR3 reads TGTGCCAGCAGCTTAGCAGGGGCTTACGAGCAGTACTTC.

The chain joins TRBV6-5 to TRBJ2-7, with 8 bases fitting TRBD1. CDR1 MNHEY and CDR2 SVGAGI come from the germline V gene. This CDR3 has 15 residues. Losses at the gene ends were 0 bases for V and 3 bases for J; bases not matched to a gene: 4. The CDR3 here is CASSYSKGTGYEQYF. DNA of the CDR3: TGTGCCAGCAGTTACTCGAAGGGGACAGGCTACGAGCAGTACTTC.

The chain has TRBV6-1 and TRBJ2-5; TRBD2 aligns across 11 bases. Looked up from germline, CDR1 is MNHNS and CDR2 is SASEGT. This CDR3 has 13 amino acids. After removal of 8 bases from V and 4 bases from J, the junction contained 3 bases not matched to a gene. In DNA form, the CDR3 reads TGTGCCAGCTGTAGCGGGAGGGGAGAGACCCAGTACTTC. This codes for CASCSGRGETQYF.

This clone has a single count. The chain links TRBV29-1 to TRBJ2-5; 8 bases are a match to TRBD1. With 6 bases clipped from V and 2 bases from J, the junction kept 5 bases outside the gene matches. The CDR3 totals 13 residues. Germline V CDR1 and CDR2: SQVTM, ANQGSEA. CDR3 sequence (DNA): TGCAGCGTGGCAGGGGGCTTACAAGAGACCCAGTACTTC. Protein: CSVAGGLQETQYF.

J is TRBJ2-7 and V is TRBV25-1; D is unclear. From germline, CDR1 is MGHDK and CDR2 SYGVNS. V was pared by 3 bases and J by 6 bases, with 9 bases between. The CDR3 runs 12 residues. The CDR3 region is CASSDIAGEQYF. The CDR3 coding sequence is TGTGCCAGCAGTGATATCGCTGGCGAGCAGTACTTC.

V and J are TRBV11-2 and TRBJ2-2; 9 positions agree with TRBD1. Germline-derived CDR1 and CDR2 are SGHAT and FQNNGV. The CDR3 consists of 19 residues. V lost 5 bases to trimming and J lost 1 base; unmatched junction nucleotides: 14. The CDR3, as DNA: TGTGCCAGCAGCCCCCGGACAGGGGCCCAAATCATGAACACCGGGGAGCTGTTTTTT. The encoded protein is CASSPRTGAQIMNTGELFF. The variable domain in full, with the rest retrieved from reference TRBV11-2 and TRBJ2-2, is EAGVAQSPRYKIIEKRQSVAFWCNPISGHATLYWYQQILGQGPKLLIQFQNNGVVDDSQLPKDRFSAERLKGVDSTLKIQPAKLEDSAVYLCASSPRTGAQIMNTGELFFGEGSRLTVL.

For the CDR3, the DNA is TGTGCCAGCAGCACATCCCGGGACTTTAAGAGCTCCTACGAGCAGTACTTC. Its translation is CASSTSRDFKSSYEQYF. The chain uses TRBV21-1 and TRBJ2-7; TRBD2 was called by the table and not checked on the DNA. TRBV21-1 is a pseudogene. The CDR3 consists of 17 residues.

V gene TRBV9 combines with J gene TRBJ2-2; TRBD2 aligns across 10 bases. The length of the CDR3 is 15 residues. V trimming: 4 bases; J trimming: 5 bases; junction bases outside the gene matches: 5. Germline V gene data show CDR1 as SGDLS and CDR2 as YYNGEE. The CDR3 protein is CASSPRTSGTGELFF. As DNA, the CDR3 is TGTGCCAGCAGCCCGCGGACTAGCGGTACCGGGGAGCTGTTTTTT.

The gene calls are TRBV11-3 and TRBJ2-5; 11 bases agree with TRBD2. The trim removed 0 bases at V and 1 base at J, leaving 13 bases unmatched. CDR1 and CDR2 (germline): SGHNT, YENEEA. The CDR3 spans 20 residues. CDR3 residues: CASSLDPPPTSGSSQETQYF. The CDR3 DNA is TGTGCCAGCAGCTTAGATCCCCCTCCCACTAGCGGGAGTAGCCAAGAGACCCAGTACTTC.

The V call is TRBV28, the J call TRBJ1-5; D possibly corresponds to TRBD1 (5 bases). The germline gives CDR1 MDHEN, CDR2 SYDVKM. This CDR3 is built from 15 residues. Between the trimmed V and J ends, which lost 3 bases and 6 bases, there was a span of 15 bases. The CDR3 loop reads CASSLGGRGGQPQHF. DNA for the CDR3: TGTGCCAGCAGTTTGGGGGGTCGAGGTGGTCAGCCCCAGCATTTT.

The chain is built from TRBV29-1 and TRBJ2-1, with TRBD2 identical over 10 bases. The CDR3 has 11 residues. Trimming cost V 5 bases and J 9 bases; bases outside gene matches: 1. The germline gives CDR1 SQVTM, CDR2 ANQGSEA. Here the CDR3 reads CSVSSGSEQFF. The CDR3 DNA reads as TGCAGCGTTTCTAGCGGGAGTGAGCAGTTCTTC.

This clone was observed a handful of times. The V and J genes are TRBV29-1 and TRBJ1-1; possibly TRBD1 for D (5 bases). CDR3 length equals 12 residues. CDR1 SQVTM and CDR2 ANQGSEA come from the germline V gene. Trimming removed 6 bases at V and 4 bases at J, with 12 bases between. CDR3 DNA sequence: TGCAGCGTAAACGGGGGGGGCACTGAAGCTTTCTTT. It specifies CSVNGGGTEAFF.

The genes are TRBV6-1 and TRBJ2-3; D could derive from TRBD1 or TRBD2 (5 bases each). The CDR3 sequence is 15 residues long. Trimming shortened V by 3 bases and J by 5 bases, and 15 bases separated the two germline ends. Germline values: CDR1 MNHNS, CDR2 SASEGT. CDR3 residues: CASSDNPRDQDTQYF. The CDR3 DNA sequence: TGTGCCAGCAGTGACAACCCGAGGGACCAAGATACGCAGTATTTT.

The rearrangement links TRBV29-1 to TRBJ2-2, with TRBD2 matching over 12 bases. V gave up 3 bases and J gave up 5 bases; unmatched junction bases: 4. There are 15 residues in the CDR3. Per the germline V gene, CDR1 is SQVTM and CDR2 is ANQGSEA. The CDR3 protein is CSVDGLAGGTGELFF. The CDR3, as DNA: TGCAGCGTTGATGGTCTAGCGGGAGGGACCGGGGAGCTGTTTTTT.

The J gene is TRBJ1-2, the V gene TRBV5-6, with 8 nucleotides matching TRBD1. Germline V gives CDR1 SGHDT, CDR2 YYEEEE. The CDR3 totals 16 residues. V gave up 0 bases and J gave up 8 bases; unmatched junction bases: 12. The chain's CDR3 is CASSLGDPGQAGGYTF. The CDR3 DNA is TGTGCCAGCAGCTTGGGGGATCCGGGACAGGCTGGCGGCTACACCTTC.

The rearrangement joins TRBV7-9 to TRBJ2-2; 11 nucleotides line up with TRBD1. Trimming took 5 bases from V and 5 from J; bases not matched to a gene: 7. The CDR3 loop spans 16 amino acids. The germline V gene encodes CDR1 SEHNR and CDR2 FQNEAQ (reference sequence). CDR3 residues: CASSPLRDRGTGELFF. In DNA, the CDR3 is TGTGCCAGCAGCCCACTAAGGGACAGGGGGACCGGGGAGCTGTTTTTT.